This TCR beta chain was obtained from a study of T cells in tuberculosis. Trimming removed 5 bases at V and 2 bases at J, with 17 bases between. The CDR3 length is 16 residues. The germline V gene has CDR1 MNHEY and CDR2 SMNVEV (reference sequence). Chain pairing is unknown; alpha and beta were sequenced separately. The protocol was immunoSEQ multiplex PCR, while the TCRdb copy is restricted to in-frame clones and leaves out a portion. The data hold 55,000 to 60,000 clones, with nearly 90% observed a single time. After thawing and overnight rest, PBMC were stained with GMM-loaded CD1B tetramer, viability dye and anti-CD3 for sorting. The CD1B tetramers carried C32 glucose monomycolate purified from Rhodococcus equi. About 100,000 tetramer-negative cells were sorted from each donor.

The TCR sequence derives from an adult woman with latent tuberculosis. The chain uses TRBV27 and TRBJ2-3, with D perhaps TRBD1 (5 bases). The material sequenced was CD1b-GMM tetramer-negative cells sorted from PBMCs. This chain's CDR3 is CASSPVQGAYTDTQYF. The DNA of the CDR3 is TGTGCCAGCAGTCCCGTACAAGGGGCCTACACAGATACGCAGTATTTT.